Described below is a single TCR beta chain sequence and its context. Its antigen is unknown. CD4+ T cells that had been cultured provided DNA sequenced with the Oncomine TCR Beta short-read assay. Someone extracted genomic DNA from cultured CD4+ T cells. A single record per CDR3 protein comes from TCRdb applying MiXCR to the PCR reads. The sample has more than 13,000 distinct CDR3 sequences; 53% are singletons. Treatment indicated: approximately 11-day PBMC culture with coronavirus spike peptide pools or control peptides (ViraFEST assay). Alongside approximately 10 IU/ml IL-2 and roughly 10 ug/ml peptide pools, PBMCs were cultured at a few million per well. Germline CDR1 and CDR2: SGHTA and FQGNSA. V was pared by 5 bases and J by 7 bases, with 8 bases of the junction left unmatched. The CDR3 is 14 residues long. The sample belongs to a study of vaccination and CD4 T cells after COVID-19.

Sequences were derived from CD4+ T cells from blood, cultured in vitro, sampled before SARS-CoV-2 vaccination. This receptor was obtained from a human donor who had recovered from COVID-19. The chain couples TRBV7-2 to TRBJ2-1, with TRBD2 matching over 7 bases. In DNA form, the CDR3 reads TGTGCCAGCAGCGGGGGAGGGTCCGGGAATGAGCAGTTCTTC. Translated: CASSGGGSGNEQFF.